This T cell receptor (beta chain) was sequenced in a study of PD-1 blockade in classical Hodgkin lymphoma. Study conclusions and caveats: Patients with a complete response exhibited baseline diversity comparable to newly diagnosed patients. Compared with healthy donors, newly diagnosed patients reportedly showed lower baseline TCR diversity. Some patients began nivolumab under 1 year after ASCT. These patients were excluded from later analyses.

The time point denotes: cycle 4 day 1 (C4D1), after 6 weeks of nivolumab. All patients experienced relapse after autologous stem cell transplantation, and brentuximab vedotin exposure was variable. Patients reached a best response of complete response, partial response or progressive disease. Germline loops: CDR1 SEHNR, CDR2 FQNEAQ (reference sequence). The CDR3 runs to 13 residues. Trimming left V 1 base short and J 3 bases short, with 7 bases between. Profiled with immunoSEQ multiplex PCR; TCRdb holds only in-frame clones, not every one. The repertoire holds under 20,000 clones, 76% seen once, with approximately 40% in the top ten. This clone has a handful of counts. Antigen specificity is unknown.

J is TRBJ2-7 and V is TRBV7-9, with D hard to call. The receptor was isolated from a human donor with classical Hodgkin lymphoma. This sample comprised peripheral blood mononuclear cells (PBMCs), obtained before the fourth cycle of nivolumab. DNA of the CDR3: TGTGCCAGCAGCTTAGGTGACTTCTACGAGCAGTACTTC. Its protein is CASSLGDFYEQYF.